This is a list of T cell receptor beta chains from one sample in a study of CD8 T cells in ankylosing spondylitis. MiXCR, run by TCRdb on the 5' RACE reads, gives a single entry per CDR3 protein. Seen here are over 110,000 distinct CDR3 sequences, roughly 8.8% observed once, and the top ten hold 7.3%. The source material was synovial fluid, either unsorted or a sorted T cell fraction (not recorded which). The receptors here all came from a male donor with ankylosing spondylitis. Each CDR3 is given with its conserved first and last residue. Each record gives: D gene, J gene, CDR3 length, V gene, clone size, CDR3 DNA, CDR3 protein. D genes are given only for firm matches. Rows give clone size only sometimes, using once, few, many, or a class for an expanded clone.

>.|TRBJ1-2|12|TRBV28|many
TGTGCCAGCAGTTCCGAGGGCGCTGGCTACACCTTC
CASSSEGAGYTF
>.|TRBJ1-1|15|TRBV7-3|many
TGTGCCAGCAGCCTAACGGGGACTCACGACACTGAAGCTTTCTTT
CASSLTGTHDTEAFF
>TRBD1|TRBJ1-1|13|TRBV5-6|many
TGTGCCAGCAGCTTGGAGGACAGGGATCGAGCTTTCTTT
CASSLEDRDRAFF
>.|TRBJ2-5|15|TRBV7-9|many
TGTGCCAGCAGCTTTCCGAAGGCTTGGGAAGAGACCCAGTACTTC
CASSFPKAWEETQYF
>.|TRBJ2-1|14|TRBV5-1|few
TGCGCCAGCAGCGTCCTAGTTGGGCGGGGTGAGCAGTTCTTC
CASSVLVGRGEQFF
>.|TRBJ2-5|13|TRBV7-9|few
TGTGCCAGCAGCTTAGCAGGGACAGAGACCCAGTACTTC
CASSLAGTETQYF
>TRBD2|TRBJ2-3|12|TRBV6-5|many
TGTGCCAGCAGCCGAGCGGGAGGTGATCAGTATTTT
CASSRAGGDQYF
>.|TRBJ1-4|14|TRBV3-1|.
TGTGCCAGCAGCCAAGCACTTTACGGCAGGAAACTGTTTTTT
CASSQALYGRKLFF
>TRBD1|TRBJ2-1|14|TRBV7-2|.
TGTGCCAGCAGTCCTCAGACAGGGCGGAATGAGCAGTTCTTC
CASSPQTGRNEQFF
>.|TRBJ1-1|11|TRBV20-1|few
TGCAGCTCTCTCCTGAACACTGAAGCTTTCTTT
CSSLLNTEAFF
>.|TRBJ2-7|13|TRBV5-6|.
TGTGCCAGCAGCTATTACCTCACCTACGAGCAGTACTTC
CASSYYLTYEQYF
>TRBD2|TRBJ2-1|16|TRBV3-1|many
TGTGCCAGCAGCCAAAGTCTAGCGGCCTCCTACAATGAGCAGTTCTTC
CASSQSLAASYNEQFF
>.|TRBJ1-1|13|TRBV20-1|.
TGCAGTGCTAGAGAGCCAGGGATCACTGAAGCTTTCTTT
CSAREPGITEAFF
>TRBD2|TRBJ2-1|15|TRBV20-1|many
TGCAGTGCTAGGACTAGCGGGCCTACCTACAATGAGCAGTTCTTC
CSARTSGPTYNEQFF
>.|TRBJ1-2|13|TRBV12-3/TRBV12-4|many
TGTGCCAGCAGTTTAGGGTCGACTTATGGCTACACCTTC
CASSLGSTYGYTF
>.|TRBJ2-5|12|TRBV29-1|many
TGCAGCGGAAGACTAGGGGGGGAGACCCAGTACTTC
CSGRLGGETQYF
>.|TRBJ1-2|13|TRBV20-1|few
TGCAGTGCTAGTGAGAGTACTAACTATGGCTACACCTTC
CSASESTNYGYTF
>TRBD2|TRBJ2-2|20|TRBV6-2/TRBV6-3|many
TGTGCCAGCAGTTACTCGATACTAGCGGGGGACCTACCGAACACCGGGGAGCTGTTTTTT
CASSYSILAGDLPNTGELFF
>.|TRBJ2-3|15|TRBV20-1|many
TGCAGTGCTAGAGATACCCCAGGCGGCACAGATACGCAGTATTTT
CSARDTPGGTDTQYF
>.|TRBJ2-7|15|TRBV27|many
TGTGCCAGCAGTTTACGGCGCCATGGGGCCTACGAGCAGTACTTC
CASSLRRHGAYEQYF
>TRBD1|TRBJ2-7|18|TRBV20-1|.
TGCAGTGCTACCCCGGGACAGGGGAAAATTAACTACCCCTACGAGCAGTACTTC
CSATPGQGKINYPYEQYF
>.|TRBJ2-2|16|TRBV7-8|few
TGTGCCAGCACCCAGGGGTTTTATGGGAACACCGGGGAGCTGTTTTTT
CASTQGFYGNTGELFF
>TRBD2|TRBJ2-5|16|TRBV20-1|many
TGCAGTGCTAGAGATCTGTCTAGCGGGAGCTGGGAGACCCAGTACTTC
CSARDLSSGSWETQYF